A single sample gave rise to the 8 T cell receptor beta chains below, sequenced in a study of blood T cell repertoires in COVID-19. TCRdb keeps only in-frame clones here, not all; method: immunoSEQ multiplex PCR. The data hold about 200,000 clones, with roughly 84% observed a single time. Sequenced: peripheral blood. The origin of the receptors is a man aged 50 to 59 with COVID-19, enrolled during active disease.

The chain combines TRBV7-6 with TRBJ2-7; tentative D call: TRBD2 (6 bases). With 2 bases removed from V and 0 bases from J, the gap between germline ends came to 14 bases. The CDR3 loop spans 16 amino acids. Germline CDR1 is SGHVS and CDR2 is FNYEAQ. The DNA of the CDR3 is TGTGCCAGCAGCTTATTATCATACGGGGGCTCCTACGAGCAGTACTTC. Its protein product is CASSLLSYGGSYEQYF.

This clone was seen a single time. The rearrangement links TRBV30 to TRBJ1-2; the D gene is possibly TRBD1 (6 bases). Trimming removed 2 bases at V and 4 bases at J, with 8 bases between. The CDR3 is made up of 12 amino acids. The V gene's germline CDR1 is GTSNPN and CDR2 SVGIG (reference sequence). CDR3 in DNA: TGTGCCTGGAGTAGGGGGTTCTATGGCTACACCTTC. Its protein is CAWSRGFYGYTF.

CDR3 DNA: TGTGCCAGCACCCCCACAGGCCTAGGCTATGGCTACACCTTC. As protein: CASTPTGLGYGYTF. V and J are TRBV5-5 and TRBJ1-2; possible D gene TRBD1, 5 bases. The CDR3 is 14 amino acids. The V end lost 6 bases, the J end lost 4 bases, and 16 bases lay between the germline ends. Per the germline V gene, CDR1 is SGHKS and CDR2 is YYEKEE (reference sequence). The variable domain in full, with the rest retrieved from reference TRBV5-5 and TRBJ1-2, is DAGVTQSPTHLIKTRGQQVTLRCSPISGHKSVSWYQQVLGQGPQFIFQYYEKEERGRGNFPDRFSARQFPNYSSELNVNALLLGDSALYLCASTPTGLGYGYTFGSGTRLTVV.

CDR3 coding DNA: TGTGCCAGCAGTAGGGACAGGGGGAACAATTCACCCCTCCACTTT. It is translated as CASSRDRGNNSPLHF. The chain carries TRBV2 and TRBJ1-6; TRBD1 agrees at 11 bases. After removal of 5 bases from V and 7 bases from J, the junction contained 4 bases not matched to a gene. The CDR3 covers 15 residues. Germline loops: CDR1 SNHLY, CDR2 FYNNEI.

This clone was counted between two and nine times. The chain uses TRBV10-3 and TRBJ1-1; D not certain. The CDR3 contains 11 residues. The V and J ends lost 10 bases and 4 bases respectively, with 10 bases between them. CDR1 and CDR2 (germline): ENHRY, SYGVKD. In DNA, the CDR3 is TGTGCCACCCGGGAGATCACTGAAGCTTTCTTT. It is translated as CATREITEAFF.

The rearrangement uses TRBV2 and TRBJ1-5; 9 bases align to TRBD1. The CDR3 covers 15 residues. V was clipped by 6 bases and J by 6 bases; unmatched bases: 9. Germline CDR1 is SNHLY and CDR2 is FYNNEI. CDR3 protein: CASRERTGEGQPQHF. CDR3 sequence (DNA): TGTGCCAGCAGGGAAAGGACAGGGGAGGGTCAGCCCCAGCATTTT.

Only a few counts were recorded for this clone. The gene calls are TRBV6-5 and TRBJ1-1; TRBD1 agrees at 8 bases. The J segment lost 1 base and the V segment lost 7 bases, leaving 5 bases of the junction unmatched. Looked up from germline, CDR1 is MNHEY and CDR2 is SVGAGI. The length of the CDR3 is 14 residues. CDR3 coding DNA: TGTGCCAGCACTCTACAGGGGGAGAACACTGAAGCTTTCTTT. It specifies CASTLQGENTEAFF.

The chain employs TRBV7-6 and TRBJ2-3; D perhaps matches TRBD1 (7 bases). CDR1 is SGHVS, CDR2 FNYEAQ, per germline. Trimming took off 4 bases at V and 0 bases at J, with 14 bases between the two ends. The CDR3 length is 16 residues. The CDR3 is CASSSQGGYSTDTQYF. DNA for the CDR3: TGTGCCAGCAGCTCCCAGGGGGGATATAGCACAGATACGCAGTATTTT.